Sequencing of this T cell receptor (beta chain) was carried out in a study of cytomegalovirus exposure and HLA in healthy donors. The primer mix had 60 Vbeta and 13 Jbeta primers. Sequencing was performed with immunoSEQ multiplex PCR; in TCRdb, only in-frame clones are kept and a portion is missing. The sample includes 100,000 to 150,000 clones, around 73% of them seen just once. Germline V gene data show CDR1 as SNHLY and CDR2 as FYNNEI. V was pared by 6 bases and J by 6 bases, with 15 bases between. The CDR3 is 14 amino acids. Sequenced sample: PBMCs. The V call is TRBV2, the J call TRBJ1-5; no reliable D call. The receptor's source is a woman aged 40 to 50 in good health and CMV-seropositive. The CDR3 nucleotides are TGTGCCAGCAGGCCAGATCTTACGGGTCAGCCCCAGCATTTT. It encodes CASRPDLTGQPQHF.